This TCR beta chain was retrieved from a study of cytomegalovirus exposure and HLA in healthy donors. Study results and limitations: According to a subsequent analysis, TCR clusters from the first cohort were inclined to appear together in the 110 or so validation repertoires.

Clones were read by immunoSEQ multiplex PCR, and TCRdb kept only the in-frame ones, dropping some. The table records 180,000 or so clones, roughly nine tenths of them present only once. The trim removed 4 bases at V and 9 bases at J, leaving 11 bases unmatched. Germline V gene data show CDR1 as SGHDN and CDR2 as FVKESK. There are 16 residues in the CDR3. This clone came up once. Its matching antigen is unknown. The chain links TRBV14 to TRBJ2-1; the match to TRBD2 covers 11 bases. The material sequenced was PBMCs. The receptor comes from a man aged 25 to 45 in good health and CMV-seropositive. CDR3 nucleotide sequence: TGTGCCAGCAGCCCCCTACTAGCGGGAGATGCCGGTGAGCAGTTCTTC. Its protein is CASSPLLAGDAGEQFF.